The rows below give T cell receptor beta chains drawn from one sample of a study of T cell repertoires in cytomegalovirus infection. TCRdb used MiXCR to reprocess the reads, holding one entry per CDR3 protein. The table lists just under 550,000 distinct CDR3 sequences, more than 20% of them singletons, with 13% in the top ten. Sample: PBMCs. The receptors were sampled from a human donor in good health (CMV status not recorded). Some clones in this sample may be carry-over from other donors' samples. Each CDR3 is given with its conserved first and last residue. Each record gives: J gene, D gene, clone size, V gene, CDR3 protein, CDR3 DNA. D genes are given only for firm matches. Size is stated for part of the rows, as once, few or many counts, or as a class when the clone is expanded.

J gene: TRBJ2-1
D gene: .
clone size: .
V gene: TRBV11-2
CDR3 protein: CASSLDVATYNEQFF
CDR3 DNA: TGTGCCAGCAGCCTGGACGTGGCGACCTACAATGAGCAGTTCTTC

J gene: TRBJ2-1
D gene: .
clone size: many
V gene: TRBV12-3/TRBV12-4
CDR3 protein: CASSLDQGPHNEQFF
CDR3 DNA: TGTGCCAGCAGTTTAGACCAGGGGCCCCACAATGAGCAGTTCTTC

J gene: TRBJ2-5
D gene: .
clone size: few
V gene: TRBV7-3
CDR3 protein: CASSLNAHGETQYF
CDR3 DNA: TGTGCCAGCAGCTTAAACGCACATGGGGAGACCCAGTACTTC

J gene: TRBJ1-2
D gene: .
clone size: many
V gene: TRBV7-2
CDR3 protein: CASSLNTGREGYTF
CDR3 DNA: TGTGCCAGCAGCTTAAATACCGGGAGGGAGGGCTACACCTTC

J gene: TRBJ1-5
D gene: .
clone size: .
V gene: TRBV30
CDR3 protein: CAWSSTDSNQPQHF
CDR3 DNA: TGTGCCTGGAGTTCGACAGATAGCAATCAGCCCCAGCATTTT

J gene: TRBJ2-2
D gene: .
clone size: .
V gene: TRBV10-3
CDR3 protein: CAISDRGSGDVTGELFF
CDR3 DNA: TGTGCCATCAGTGATCGTGGTAGCGGAGACGTCACCGGGGAGCTGTTTTTT

J gene: TRBJ1-5
D gene: .
clone size: few
V gene: TRBV6-5
CDR3 protein: CASSYRQHSNQPQHF
CDR3 DNA: TGTGCCAGCAGTTATCGACAGCATAGCAATCAGCCCCAGCATTTT

J gene: TRBJ1-1
D gene: .
clone size: many
V gene: TRBV7-2
CDR3 protein: CASSPATGYTEAFF
CDR3 DNA: TGTGCCAGCAGCCCAGCCACAGGGTACACTGAAGCTTTCTTT

J gene: TRBJ2-7
D gene: .
clone size: few
V gene: TRBV6-6
CDR3 protein: CASTGSYEQYF
CDR3 DNA: TGTGCCAGTACGGGTAGCTACGAGCAGTACTTC

J gene: TRBJ1-1
D gene: .
clone size: many
V gene: TRBV7-2
CDR3 protein: CASSLRGGNSGTEAFF
CDR3 DNA: TGTGCCAGCAGCTTAAGGGGTGGTAATTCGGGCACTGAAGCTTTCTTT

J gene: TRBJ2-7
D gene: .
clone size: .
V gene: TRBV24-1
CDR3 protein: CAKHKTGSKLYEQYF
CDR3 DNA: TGTGCCAAGCACAAGACAGGTTCTAAACTCTACGAGCAGTACTTC

J gene: TRBJ2-7
D gene: TRBD1
clone size: .
V gene: TRBV24-1
CDR3 protein: CATSDPGQGGHEQYF
CDR3 DNA: TGTGCCACCAGTGATCCCGGACAGGGGGGACACGAGCAGTACTTC

J gene: TRBJ2-3
D gene: .
clone size: .
V gene: TRBV7-8
CDR3 protein: CASSLPPSIADTQYF
CDR3 DNA: TGTGCCAGCAGCTTACCCCCAAGCATCGCAGATACGCAGTATTTT

J gene: TRBJ2-1
D gene: .
clone size: .
V gene: TRBV18
CDR3 protein: CASSPLDRTPGYNEQFF
CDR3 DNA: TGTGCCAGCTCACCACTAGACCGGACCCCGGGGTACAATGAGCAGTTCTTC

J gene: TRBJ2-3
D gene: .
clone size: .
V gene: TRBV6-1
CDR3 protein: CASGGLTDTQYF
CDR3 DNA: TGTGCCAGCGGCGGCCTCACAGATACGCAGTATTTT

J gene: TRBJ1-1
D gene: .
clone size: few
V gene: TRBV6-2/TRBV6-3
CDR3 protein: CASSYSMMGNTEAFF
CDR3 DNA: TGTGCCAGCAGTTACTCGATGATGGGGAACACTGAAGCTTTCTTT

J gene: TRBJ1-2
D gene: .
clone size: few
V gene: TRBV5-1
CDR3 protein: CASSLGGSNNYGYTF
CDR3 DNA: TGCGCCAGCAGCTTGGGGGGATCGAATAACTATGGCTACACCTTC

J gene: TRBJ2-3
D gene: TRBD2
clone size: .
V gene: TRBV5-6
CDR3 protein: CASSQGLAGGGGTDTQYF
CDR3 DNA: TGTGCCAGCAGCCAGGGACTAGCGGGAGGCGGGGGCACAGATACGCAGTATTTT

J gene: TRBJ1-5
D gene: TRBD1
clone size: .
V gene: TRBV19
CDR3 protein: CASSIRTGHYQPQHF
CDR3 DNA: TGTGCCAGTAGTATTAGGACAGGACATTATCAGCCCCAGCATTTT

J gene: TRBJ1-1
D gene: .
clone size: many
V gene: TRBV4-1
CDR3 protein: CASSQGTVNTEAFF
CDR3 DNA: TGCGCCAGCAGCCAGGGGACGGTGAACACTGAAGCTTTCTTT

J gene: TRBJ1-1
D gene: .
clone size: few
V gene: TRBV6-8
CDR3 protein: CASRLTVLNTEAFF
CDR3 DNA: TGTGCCAGCAGATTGACAGTACTAAACACTGAAGCTTTCTTT

J gene: TRBJ1-5
D gene: .
clone size: many
V gene: TRBV6-1
CDR3 protein: CASSFGMGQPQHF
CDR3 DNA: TGTGCCAGCAGTTTTGGAATGGGTCAGCCCCAGCATTTT

J gene: TRBJ1-4
D gene: .
clone size: .
V gene: TRBV19
CDR3 protein: CASANRGNEKLFF
CDR3 DNA: TGTGCCAGTGCTAACCGAGGGAACGAAAAACTGTTTTTT

J gene: TRBJ2-7
D gene: .
clone size: many
V gene: TRBV7-2
CDR3 protein: CASSTTAYEQYF
CDR3 DNA: TGTGCCAGCAGTACTACAGCCTACGAGCAGTACTTC

J gene: TRBJ2-5
D gene: TRBD2
clone size: few
V gene: TRBV10-3
CDR3 protein: CAIRSGLAGQETQYF
CDR3 DNA: TGTGCCATCAGGTCGGGACTAGCGGGCCAAGAGACCCAGTACTTC

J gene: TRBJ1-4
D gene: .
clone size: many
V gene: TRBV7-6
CDR3 protein: CASSLSGQGSEKLFF
CDR3 DNA: TGTGCCAGCAGCTTATCGGGCCAAGGAAGTGAAAAACTGTTTTTT

J gene: TRBJ2-3
D gene: .
clone size: .
V gene: TRBV6-6
CDR3 protein: CASSFGWGSPDTQYF
CDR3 DNA: TGTGCCAGCAGTTTTGGTTGGGGGAGTCCAGATACGCAGTATTTT

J gene: TRBJ2-1
D gene: TRBD1
clone size: few
V gene: TRBV5-4
CDR3 protein: CASSLGPFEGAYNEQFF
CDR3 DNA: TGTGCCAGCAGCTTGGGACCTTTTGAGGGGGCATACAATGAGCAGTTCTTC

J gene: TRBJ2-7
D gene: TRBD2
clone size: .
V gene: TRBV5-1
CDR3 protein: CASSSGLAGVLSYEQYF
CDR3 DNA: TGCGCCAGCAGCTCCGGACTAGCGGGGGTCCTCTCCTACGAGCAGTACTTC

J gene: TRBJ2-3
D gene: .
clone size: .
V gene: TRBV9
CDR3 protein: CASSGVADTQYF
CDR3 DNA: TGTGCCAGCAGCGGGGTGGCAGATACGCAGTATTTT

J gene: TRBJ2-1
D gene: .
clone size: .
V gene: TRBV2
CDR3 protein: CASSEVRQGGRGTYNEQFF
CDR3 DNA: TGTGCCAGCAGTGAAGTGAGACAGGGAGGGCGGGGAACGTACAATGAGCAGTTCTTC

J gene: TRBJ2-3
D gene: .
clone size: many
V gene: TRBV5-6
CDR3 protein: CASSLSPTGDTQYF
CDR3 DNA: TGTGCCAGCAGCTTGAGTCCAACGGGAGATACGCAGTATTTT

J gene: TRBJ1-3
D gene: .
clone size: .
V gene: TRBV7-8
CDR3 protein: CASSLDLRVSRNTIYF
CDR3 DNA: TGTGCCAGCAGCTTAGACCTCCGGGTTTCAAGAAACACCATATATTTT

J gene: TRBJ2-5
D gene: .
clone size: few
V gene: TRBV12-5
CDR3 protein: CASGLGGWQETQYF
CDR3 DNA: TGTGCTAGTGGTTTAGGGGGGTGGCAAGAGACCCAGTACTTC

J gene: TRBJ1-1
D gene: .
clone size: .
V gene: TRBV19
CDR3 protein: CASSIGAVTEAFF
CDR3 DNA: TGTGCCAGTAGTATTGGGGCGGTAACTGAAGCTTTCTTT

J gene: TRBJ1-2
D gene: TRBD1
clone size: .
V gene: TRBV2
CDR3 protein: CASRGETRRGRYGYTF
CDR3 DNA: TGTGCCAGCAGGGGGGAGACGAGGAGGGGGCGGTATGGCTACACCTTC